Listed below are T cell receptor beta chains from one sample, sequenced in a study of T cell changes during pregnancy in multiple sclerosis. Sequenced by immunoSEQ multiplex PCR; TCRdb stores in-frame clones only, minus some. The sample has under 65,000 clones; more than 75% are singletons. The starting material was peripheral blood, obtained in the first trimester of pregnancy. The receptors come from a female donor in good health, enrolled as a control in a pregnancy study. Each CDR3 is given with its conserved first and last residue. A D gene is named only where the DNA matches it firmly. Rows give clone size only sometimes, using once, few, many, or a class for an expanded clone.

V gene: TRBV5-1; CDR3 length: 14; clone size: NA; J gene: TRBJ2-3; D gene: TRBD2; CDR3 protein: CASSTGLVPYAQYF; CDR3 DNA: TGCGCCAGCAGCACTGGACTAGTACCTTATGCGCAGTATTTT
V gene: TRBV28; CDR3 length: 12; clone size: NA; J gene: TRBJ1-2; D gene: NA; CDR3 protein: CASSLVGGGYTF; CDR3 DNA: TGTGCCAGCAGTTTAGTGGGGGGTGGCTACACCTTC
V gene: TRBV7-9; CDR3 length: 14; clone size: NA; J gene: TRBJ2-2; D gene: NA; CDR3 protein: CASTQRPETGELFF; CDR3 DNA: TGTGCCAGCACCCAACGGCCGGAGACCGGGGAGCTGTTTTTT
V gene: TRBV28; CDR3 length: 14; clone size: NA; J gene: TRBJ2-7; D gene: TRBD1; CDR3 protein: CASTTGGATYEQYF; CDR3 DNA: TGTGCCAGCACTACAGGGGGTGCAACCTACGAGCAGTACTTC
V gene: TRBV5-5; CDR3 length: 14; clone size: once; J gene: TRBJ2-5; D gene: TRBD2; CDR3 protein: CASSLTSGRQTQYF; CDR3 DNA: TGTGCCAGCAGCTTAACTAGCGGGCGACAGACCCAGTACTTC
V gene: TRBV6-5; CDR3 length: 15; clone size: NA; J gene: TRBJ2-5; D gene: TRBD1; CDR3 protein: CASSYSMGQQETQYF; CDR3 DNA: TGTGCCAGCAGTTACTCAATGGGACAGCAAGAGACCCAGTACTTC
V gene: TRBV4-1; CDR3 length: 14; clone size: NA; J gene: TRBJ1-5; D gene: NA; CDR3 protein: CASSHRGANQPQHF; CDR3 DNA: TGCGCCAGCAGCCACCGTGGGGCAAATCAGCCCCAGCATTTT
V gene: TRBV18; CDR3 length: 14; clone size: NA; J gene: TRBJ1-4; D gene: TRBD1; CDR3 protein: CASSPGQPLEKLFF; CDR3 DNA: TGTGCCAGCTCACCGGGACAGCCTTTAGAAAAACTGTTTTTT
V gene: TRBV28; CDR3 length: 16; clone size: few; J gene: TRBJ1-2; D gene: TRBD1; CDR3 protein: CASSVGTGSANYGYTF; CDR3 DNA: TGTGCCAGCAGTGTGGGGACAGGGTCTGCTAACTATGGCTACACCTTC
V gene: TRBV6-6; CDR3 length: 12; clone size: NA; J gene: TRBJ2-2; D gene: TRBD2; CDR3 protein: CASQRERGELFF; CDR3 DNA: TGTGCCTCCCAGCGGGAGCGCGGGGAGCTGTTTTTT
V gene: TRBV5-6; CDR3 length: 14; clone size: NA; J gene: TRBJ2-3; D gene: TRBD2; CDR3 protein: CASSLLAGADTQYF; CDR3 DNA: TGTGCCAGCAGCCTACTAGCGGGAGCAGATACGCAGTATTTT
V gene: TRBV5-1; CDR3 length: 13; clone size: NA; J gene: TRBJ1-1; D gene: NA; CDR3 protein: CASSPWGDTEAFF; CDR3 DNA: TGCGCCAGCTCCCCCTGGGGCGACACTGAAGCTTTCTTT
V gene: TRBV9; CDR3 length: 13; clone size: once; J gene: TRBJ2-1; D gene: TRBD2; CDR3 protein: CASSASLRGEQFF; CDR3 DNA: TGTGCCAGCAGCGCCTCATTGCGGGGGGAGCAGTTCTTC
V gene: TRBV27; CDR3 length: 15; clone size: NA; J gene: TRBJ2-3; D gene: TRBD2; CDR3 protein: CASSLTSGSTDTQYF; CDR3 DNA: TGTGCCAGCAGTTTAACTAGCGGGAGCACAGATACGCAGTATTTT
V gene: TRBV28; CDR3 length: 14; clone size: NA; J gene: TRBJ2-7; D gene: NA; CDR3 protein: CASSLRGFAYEQYF; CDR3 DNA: TGTGCCAGCAGTTTAAGGGGGTTCGCCTACGAGCAGTACTTC
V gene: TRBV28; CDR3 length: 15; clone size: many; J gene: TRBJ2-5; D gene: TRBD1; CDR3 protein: CASSSIQGAQETQYF; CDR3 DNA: TGTGCCAGCAGTTCCATACAGGGGGCTCAGGAGACCCAGTACTTC
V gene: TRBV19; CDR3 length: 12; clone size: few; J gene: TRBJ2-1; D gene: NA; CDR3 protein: CASRSRKNEQFF; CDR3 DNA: TGTGCCAGTAGATCCAGGAAGAATGAGCAGTTCTTC
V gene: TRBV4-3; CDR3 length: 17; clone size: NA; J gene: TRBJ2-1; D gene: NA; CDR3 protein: CASSQGGGLSSYNEQFF; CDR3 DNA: TGCGCCAGCAGCCAAGGTGGGGGCCTCAGCTCCTACAATGAGCAGTTCTTC